Below, 3 T cell receptor beta chains from the same sample are listed, as sequenced in a study of blood T cell repertoires in COVID-19. Method: immunoSEQ multiplex PCR; TCRdb's copy keeps in-frame clones and lacks some. The table has a few hundred thousand clones, approximately 88% seen once. Sequenced: PBMCs or T cells enriched from blood (not recorded which). These receptors were taken from a man aged 18 to 29 with acute COVID-19.

This rearrangement joins TRBV2 to TRBJ2-4; D possibly corresponds to TRBD1 (6 bases). The CDR3 totals 14 residues. Germline loops: CDR1 SNHLY, CDR2 FYNNEI. The V end was cut by 5 bases, the J end by 4 bases, with 12 bases between. DNA of the CDR3: TGTGCCAGCAGTACCGGGACAATAAAAAACATTCAGTACTTC. This gives the protein CASSTGTIKNIQYF.

The gene calls are TRBV30 and TRBJ2-7; D gene uncertain. The CDR3 length is 17 residues. Germline assignment: CDR1 GTSNPN and CDR2 SVGIG (reference sequence). V was pared by 2 bases and J by 0 bases, with 20 bases between. This chain's CDR3 is CAWSYPFSGSSSYEQYF. The CDR3 DNA follows: TGTGCCTGGAGTTACCCGTTCTCGGGTTCCTCCTCCTACGAGCAGTACTTC.

The chain employs TRBV19 and TRBJ2-1; tentative D call: TRBD2 (6 bases). CDR1 and CDR2 (germline): LNHDA, SQIVND (reference sequence). CDR3 size: 12 residues. Trimming removed 8 bases at V and 10 bases at J, with 15 bases between. CDR3 protein: CASSPGLWEQFF. The CDR3 bases are TGTGCCAGTTCCCCGGGACTCTGGGAGCAGTTCTTC.